The 12 T cell receptor beta chains presented below share a single source sample, sequenced in a study of beta chain features in type 1 diabetes. What was sequenced were expressed TCRB transcripts, since all of the isolated RNA had been reverse transcribed. Here immunoSEQ multiplex PCR was the method, and the copy in TCRdb shows in-frame clones only, minus some. The data contain over 700,000 clones, roughly 15% of them singletons. The sample consisted of naive CD4+ T cells from blood. These receptor sequences come from a young woman in good health.

The V call is TRBV9, the J call TRBJ2-3; 12 bases agree with TRBD2. Germline assignment: CDR1 SGDLS and CDR2 YYNGEE. V was pared by 3 bases and J by 3 bases, with 14 bases of the junction left unmatched. The CDR3 loop spans 19 amino acids. In DNA, the CDR3 is TGTGCCAGCAGCGCCGGACTAGCGGGACATGCGGGGGGAACAGATACGCAGTATTTT. It codes for CASSAGLAGHAGGTDTQYF.

This clone is a singleton in its sample. CDR3 amino acids: CASILAGQETQYF. DNA of the CDR3: TGTGCCAGCATTCTAGCGGGGCAAGAGACCCAGTACTTC. The chain couples TRBV28 to TRBJ2-5; 9 bases match TRBD2. CDR3 length: 13 amino acids. Trimming at V came to 7 bases and at J to 2 bases, leaving 2 bases not matched to a gene. Germline values: CDR1 MDHEN, CDR2 SYDVKM.

This chain links TRBV10-2 with TRBJ1-5, with D maybe TRBD1 (5 bases). The CDR3 is 12 residues long. CDR1 is WSHSY and CDR2 is SAAADI in the germline V gene. Trimming took off 6 bases at V and 6 bases at J, with 9 bases between the two ends. The CDR3: CASSIGAQPQHF. The CDR3 DNA reads TGCGCCAGCAGCATAGGGGCTCAGCCCCAGCATTTT.

This clone was detected only a few times. V is TRBV27 and J is TRBJ1-1; a weak D match, TRBD1 (6 bases). CDR1 and CDR2 (germline): MNHEY, SMNVEV (reference sequence). The CDR3 sequence is 15 residues long. V lost 7 bases, J lost 0 bases, and 15 bases lay in between. CDR3 coding DNA: TGTGCCAGCAATACACAGGGTACCATGAACACTGAAGCTTTCTTT. It codes for CASNTQGTMNTEAFF.

V gene TRBV28 combines with J gene TRBJ2-1; D possibly uses TRBD1 or TRBD2 (5 bases each). Per the germline V gene, CDR1 is MDHEN and CDR2 is SYDVKM. The CDR3 loop spans 12 amino acids. Trimming pared 8 bases from V and 8 bases from J, leaving 13 bases between. The CDR3, as DNA: TGTGCCAGCGGGGACCCGCGGGATGAGCAGTTCTTC. This encodes CASGDPRDEQFF.

V usage is TRBV28 and J usage is TRBJ1-5; D gene unclear. V lost 6 bases, J lost 7 bases, and 13 bases lay in between. This CDR3 has 13 residues. Germline lookup yields CDR1 MDHEN and CDR2 SYDVKM. CDR3 loop: CASSVASVQPQHF. CDR3 nucleotides: TGTGCCAGCAGCGTGGCATCAGTGCAGCCCCAGCATTTT.

The V call is TRBV6-1, the J call TRBJ2-1; D is uncertain. Germline assignment: CDR1 MNHNS and CDR2 SASEGT. V lost 2 bases and J 6 bases, leaving 5 bases between the germline ends. CDR3 length equals 12 residues. The CDR3 is CASSELGNEQFF. DNA of the CDR3: TGTGCCAGCAGTGAACTAGGCAATGAGCAGTTCTTC.

The chain is built from TRBV5-5 and TRBJ2-1, with D unclear. V was clipped by 4 bases and J by 13 bases, with 21 bases between them. Germline lookup yields CDR1 SGHKS and CDR2 YYEKEE (reference sequence). The CDR3 runs to 14 residues. Here the CDR3 reads CASSHPLMDLPQFF. The CDR3 bases are TGTGCCAGCAGCCATCCGCTTATGGACCTGCCTCAGTTCTTC.

CDR3 in DNA: TGTGCCAGCAGAGAATTCCGGGCCCTAGCTTCCGATACGCAGTATTTT. Translation gives CASREFRALASDTQYF. This chain joins TRBV2 and TRBJ2-3; TRBD2 is a possible D gene (5 bases). CDR3 size: 16 residues. The V and J ends lost 6 bases and 6 bases respectively, with 22 bases between them. Germline lookup yields CDR1 SNHLY and CDR2 FYNNEI.

This clone was recorded a few times. The chain employs TRBV18 and TRBJ2-5; 9 bases align to TRBD1. The V segment lost 3 bases and the J segment 1 base; nucleotides outside the gene matches: 6. The germline V gene has CDR1 KGHSH and CDR2 LQKENI. The CDR3 sequence is 16 residues long. CDR3 loop: CASSPLRTGAQETQYF. In DNA form, the CDR3 reads TGTGCCAGCTCACCGCTACGGACAGGGGCCCAAGAGACCCAGTACTTC.

This clone was seen a few times. The CDR3 sequence: CASSLADRAYGYTF. CDR3 bases: TGTGCCAGCAGCTTGGCCGACAGGGCCTATGGCTACACCTTC. J is TRBJ1-2 and V is TRBV5-4; 7 positions agree with TRBD1. The CDR3 runs 14 residues. Per germline, CDR1 SGHNT and CDR2 YYREEE (reference sequence). V was clipped by 0 bases and J by 4 bases; unmatched bases: 3. The full variable domain, rest sourced from reference TRBV5-4 and TRBJ1-2, is ETGVTQSPTHLIKTRGQQVTLRCSSQSGHNTVSWYQQALGQGPQFIFQYYREEENGRGNFPPRFSGLQFPNYSSELNVNALELDDSALYLCASSLADRAYGYTFGSGTRLTVV.

The gene calls are TRBV6-6 and TRBJ1-5; D unclear. The germline gives CDR1 MNHNY, CDR2 SVGAGI (reference sequence). V lost 7 bases, J lost 6 bases, and 16 bases lay in between. The CDR3 has 14 residues. The CDR3 reads CASNNRRDPQPQHF. The CDR3 region has the DNA TGTGCCAGCAACAATCGGAGGGATCCTCAGCCCCAGCATTTT.